Shown below are 17 T cell receptor beta chains from a single sample sequenced in a study of T cells after yellow fever vaccination. From the 5' RACE reads, TCRdb called clonotypes with MiXCR, one entry per CDR3 protein. In the table there are about 510,000 distinct CDR3 sequences, about a fifth of which are singletons. This specimen consisted of PBMCs, obtained roughly 20 days after the first yellow fever vaccination. These receptors all come from a man aged 18-30 years who received the YFV17D yellow fever vaccine.

The chain carries TRBV5-1 and TRBJ2-6; D is undetermined. The CDR3 length is 15 residues. With 4 bases removed from V and 2 bases from J, the gap between germline ends came to 10 bases. Germline values: CDR1 SGHRS, CDR2 YFSETQ. CDR3 coding DNA: TGCGCCAGCAGCACCTCGAGCCCTGGGGCCAACGTCCTGACTTTC. Protein product: CASSTSSPGANVLTF.

This clonotype was observed a handful of times. This chain connects TRBV7-3 to TRBJ1-2; D call uncertain. The V end was cut by 2 bases, the J end by 3 bases, with 7 bases between. This CDR3 has 13 residues. The germline gives CDR1 SGHTA, CDR2 FQGTGA. DNA of the CDR3: TGTGCCAGCAGCTTACATCAGGACTATGGCTACACCTTC. Translated, it gives CASSLHQDYGYTF.

The chain joins TRBV4-1 to TRBJ1-5; possible D gene TRBD1, 5 bases. Trimming took 0 bases from V and 2 from J, leaving 8 bases between them. The CDR3 has 15 amino acids. The V gene's germline CDR1 is MGHRA and CDR2 YSYEKL. CDR3 nucleotide sequence: TGCGCCAGCAGCCAAGACAGGGCGGGCAATCAGCCCCAGCATTTT. Amino acids: CASSQDRAGNQPQHF.

This clonotype has more than one count but fewer than ten. The chain combines TRBV18 with TRBJ2-4; possible D gene TRBD2, 5 bases. CDR3 length equals 16 residues. From germline, CDR1 is KGHSH and CDR2 LQKENI. V dropped 6 bases and J dropped 0 bases, with 15 bases sitting between them. CDR3 in DNA: TGTGCCAGCTCCCCAGAGGGCTCACTAGCCAAAAACATTCAGTACTTC. Translated, it gives CASSPEGSLAKNIQYF.

The genes are TRBV6-2 or TRBV6-3 and TRBJ2-5; D possibly uses TRBD1 or TRBD2 (5 bases each). The V end was cut by 8 bases, the J end by 4 bases, with 11 bases between. Germline V gene lookup returns CDR1 MNHEY and CDR2 SVGEGT. This CDR3 spans 12 amino acids. The CDR3 protein is CASEGLAETQYF. CDR3 coding DNA: TGTGCCAGCGAGGGGTTAGCAGAGACCCAGTACTTC.

This clonotype was recorded many times. The chain employs TRBV4-2 and TRBJ1-2; D is unclear. The CDR3 is 13 amino acids. Germline V gene lookup returns CDR1 LGHNA and CDR2 YNFKEQ. Trimming pared 4 bases from V and 4 bases from J, leaving 10 bases between. The CDR3 region has the DNA TGTGCCAGCAGCCTGGGAGAGGGCTATGGCTACACCTTC. Translated, it gives CASSLGEGYGYTF.

The chain is built from TRBV20-1 and TRBJ1-6; 11 bases are shared with TRBD1. Germline V lookup: CDR1 DFQATT, CDR2 SNEGSKA (reference sequence). This CDR3 region has 15 residues. J was trimmed by 15 bases and V by 4 bases; bases with no gene match: 14. The CDR3 here is CSATYDIWTGGNLHF. CDR3 sequence (DNA): TGCAGTGCTACCTATGATATATGGACAGGGGGCAACCTCCACTTT.

The rearrangement uses TRBV7-6 and TRBJ2-3; the match to TRBD2 covers 11 bases. The CDR3 consists of 17 residues. Trimming at V came to 5 bases and at J to 2 bases, leaving 9 bases not matched to a gene. Germline CDR1 is SGHVS and CDR2 is FNYEAQ. The CDR3 bases are TGTGCCAGCAGCCCCTACCCTAGCGGGGGGTCCACAGATACGCAGTATTTT. Its translation: CASSPYPSGGSTDTQYF.

This clonotype occurred a few times. The chain joins TRBV12-3 or TRBV12-4 to TRBJ1-2, with D maybe TRBD1 (6 bases). The CDR3 is 15 amino acids. Trimming removed 3 bases from V and 0 bases from J, with 11 bases in between. CDR3 loop: CASSFYRASNYGYTF. The CDR3 coding sequence is TGTGCCAGCAGTTTTTACAGGGCCTCTAACTATGGCTACACCTTC.

This rearrangement joins TRBV29-1 to TRBJ1-2; D gene unclear. CDR3 size: 12 residues. Per germline, CDR1 SQVTM and CDR2 ANQGSEA. Trimming took off 7 bases at V and 5 bases at J, with 14 bases between the two ends. CDR3 sequence: CSASIGRYGYTF. CDR3 in DNA: TGCAGCGCCTCGATAGGGAGGTATGGCTACACCTTC. Variable domain in full (rest from reference TRBV29-1 and TRBJ1-2): SAVISQKPSRDICQRGTSLTIQCQVDSQVTMMFWYRQQPGQSLTLIATANQGSEATYESGFVIDKFPISRPNLTFSTLTVSNMSPEDSSIYLCSASIGRYGYTFGSGTRLTVV.

The gene calls are TRBV12-3 or TRBV12-4 and TRBJ2-1; 7 nucleotides align to TRBD2. This CDR3 is 15 amino acids long. V shed 5 bases and J 7 bases; nucleotides not matched to a gene: 11. The CDR3 here is CASSTRLSGENEQFF. The DNA of the CDR3 is TGTGCCAGCAGTACCCGATTGAGCGGGGAGAATGAGCAGTTCTTC.

A few counts support this clonotype. The chain couples TRBV5-4 to TRBJ2-5, with D perhaps being TRBD1 or TRBD2 (5 bases each). The CDR3 runs 15 residues. CDR1 SGHNT and CDR2 YYREEE come from the germline V gene (reference sequence). V was trimmed by 4 bases and J by 4 bases, leaving 17 bases between them. The CDR3 region is CASSPGASIGETQYF. The DNA for the CDR3 is TGTGCCAGCAGCCCCGGGGCTAGCATAGGAGAGACCCAGTACTTC.

V usage is TRBV10-3 and J usage is TRBJ2-1; 9 bases are a match to TRBD1. V was pared by 6 bases and J by 8 bases, with 5 bases of the junction left unmatched. The CDR3 consists of 13 residues. Germline CDR1 ENHRY, CDR2 SYGVKD. CDR3 nucleotides: TGTGCCATCAGCCTGGGACAGGGCTATGAGCAGTTCTTC. The encoded protein is CAISLGQGYEQFF.

There are a few counts of this clonotype. The chain combines TRBV25-1 with TRBJ2-1, with 13 bases identical to TRBD2. With V trimmed by 5 bases and J by 8 bases, 9 bases remained unmatched. The CDR3 contains 16 residues. The germline V gene encodes CDR1 MGHDK and CDR2 SYGVNS. CDR3 amino acids: CASSKGLAGMRDEQFF. CDR3 coding DNA: TGTGCCAGCAGTAAGGGACTAGCGGGGATGCGGGATGAGCAGTTCTTC. The full variable domain, in which reference TRBV25-1 and TRBJ2-1 provide the parts outside the CDR3, is EADIYQTPRYLVIGTGKKITLECSQTMGHDKMYWYQQDPGMELHLIHYSYGVNSTEKGDLSSESTVSRIRTEHFPLTLESARPSHTSQYLCASSKGLAGMRDEQFFGPGTRLTVL.

The rearrangement uses TRBV5-5 and TRBJ2-1; TRBD1 is a possible D gene (5 bases). The CDR3 is made up of 17 amino acids. V was cut by 0 bases and J by 6 bases, with 19 bases left in between. CDR1 is SGHKS and CDR2 is YYEKEE in the germline V gene (reference sequence). This CDR3 reads CASSLEQVREGVNEQFF. The CDR3, as DNA: TGTGCCAGCAGCTTGGAGCAGGTCAGGGAAGGGGTCAATGAGCAGTTCTTC.

This clonotype was seen repeatedly, ten times or more. The chain carries TRBV5-1 and TRBJ2-3; D is perhaps TRBD1 (6 bases). The germline CDR1 and CDR2 sequences are SGHRS and YFSETQ. This CDR3 is 14 amino acids long. The V end lost 1 base, the J end lost 4 bases, and 10 bases lay between the germline ends. The CDR3 DNA reads as TGCGCCAGCAGCTTGTCGACAGGCCCAGATACGCAGTATTTT. Translating it yields CASSLSTGPDTQYF.

Only a few counts were recorded for this clonotype. The chain joins TRBV7-6 to TRBJ2-7; tentatively, D is TRBD1 (6 bases). The CDR3 runs 15 residues. CDR1 and CDR2 (germline): SGHVS, FNYEAQ. V lost 5 bases and J lost 2, with 16 bases in between. The CDR3, as DNA: TGTGCCAGCAGCCTTAGCCAGGGGCTCGCCTACGAGCAGTACTTC. This codes for CASSLSQGLAYEQYF.